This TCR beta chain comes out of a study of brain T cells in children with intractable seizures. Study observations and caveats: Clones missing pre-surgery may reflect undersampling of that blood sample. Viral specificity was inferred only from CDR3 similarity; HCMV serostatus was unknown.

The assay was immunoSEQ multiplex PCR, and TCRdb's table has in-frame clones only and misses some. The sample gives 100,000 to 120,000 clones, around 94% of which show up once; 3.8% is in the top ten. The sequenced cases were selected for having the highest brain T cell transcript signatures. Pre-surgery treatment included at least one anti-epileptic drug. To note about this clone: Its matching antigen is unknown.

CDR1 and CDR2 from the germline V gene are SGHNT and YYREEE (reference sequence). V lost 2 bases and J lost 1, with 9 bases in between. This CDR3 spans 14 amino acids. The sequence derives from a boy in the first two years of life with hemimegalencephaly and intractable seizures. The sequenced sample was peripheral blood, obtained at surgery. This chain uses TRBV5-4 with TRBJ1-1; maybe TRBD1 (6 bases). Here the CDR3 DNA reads TGTGCCAGCAGCTTCGGGACAACGAACACTGAAGCTTTCTTT. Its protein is CASSFGTTNTEAFF.